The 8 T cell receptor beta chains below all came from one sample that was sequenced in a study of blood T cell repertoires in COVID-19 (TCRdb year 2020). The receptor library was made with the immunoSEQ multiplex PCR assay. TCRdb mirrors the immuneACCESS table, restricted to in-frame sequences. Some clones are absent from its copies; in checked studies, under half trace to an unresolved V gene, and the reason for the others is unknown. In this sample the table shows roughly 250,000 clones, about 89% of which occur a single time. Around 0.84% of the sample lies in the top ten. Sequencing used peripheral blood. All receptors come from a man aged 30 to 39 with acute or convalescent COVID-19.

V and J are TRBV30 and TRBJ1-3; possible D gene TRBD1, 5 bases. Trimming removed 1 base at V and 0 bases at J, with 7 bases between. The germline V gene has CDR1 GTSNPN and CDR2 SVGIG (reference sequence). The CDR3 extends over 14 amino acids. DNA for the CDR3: TGTGCCTGGAGTGCAGGGAACTCTGGAAACACCATATATTTT. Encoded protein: CAWSAGNSGNTIYF.

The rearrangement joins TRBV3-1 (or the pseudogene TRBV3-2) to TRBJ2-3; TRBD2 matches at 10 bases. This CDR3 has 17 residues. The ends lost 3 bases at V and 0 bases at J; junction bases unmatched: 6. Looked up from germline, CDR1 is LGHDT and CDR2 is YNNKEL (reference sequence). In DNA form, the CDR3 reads TGTGCCAGCAGCCATCTAGCGGGAGCCACTAGCACAGATACGCAGTATTTT. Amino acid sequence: CASSHLAGATSTDTQYF.

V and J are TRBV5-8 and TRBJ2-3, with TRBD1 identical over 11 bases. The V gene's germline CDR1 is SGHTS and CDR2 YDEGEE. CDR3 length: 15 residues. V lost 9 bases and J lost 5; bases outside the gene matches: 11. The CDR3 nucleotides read TGTGCCAACCCTACGGACAGGGGGCGCAAAGATACGCAGTATTTT. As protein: CANPTDRGRKDTQYF.

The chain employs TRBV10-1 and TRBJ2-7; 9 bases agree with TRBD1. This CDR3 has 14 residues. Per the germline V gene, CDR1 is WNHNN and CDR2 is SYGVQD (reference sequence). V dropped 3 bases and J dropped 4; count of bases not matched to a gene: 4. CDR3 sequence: CASSDRDRAYEQYF. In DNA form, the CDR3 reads TGCGCCAGCAGTGACCGGGACAGGGCTTACGAGCAGTACTTC.

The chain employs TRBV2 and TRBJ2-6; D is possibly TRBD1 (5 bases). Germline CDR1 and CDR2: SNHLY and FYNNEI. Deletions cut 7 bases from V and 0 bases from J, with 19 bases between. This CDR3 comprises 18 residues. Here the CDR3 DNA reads TGTGCCAGCACCCCTTGGGGCAGGGTTCGCTCTGGGGCCAACGTCCTGACTTTC. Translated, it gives CASTPWGRVRSGANVLTF.

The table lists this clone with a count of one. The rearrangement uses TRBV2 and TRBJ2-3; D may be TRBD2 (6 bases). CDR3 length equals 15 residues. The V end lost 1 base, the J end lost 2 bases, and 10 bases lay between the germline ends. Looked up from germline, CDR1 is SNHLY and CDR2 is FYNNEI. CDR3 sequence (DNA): TGTGCCAGCAGTGAAGAGGGACTCCCCACAGATACGCAGTATTTT. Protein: CASSEEGLPTDTQYF.

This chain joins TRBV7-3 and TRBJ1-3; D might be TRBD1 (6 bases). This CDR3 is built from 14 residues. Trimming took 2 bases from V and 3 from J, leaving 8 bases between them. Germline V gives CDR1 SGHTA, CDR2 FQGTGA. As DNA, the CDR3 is TGTGCCAGCAGCTTACAGGGGAGTGGAAACACCATATATTTT. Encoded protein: CASSLQGSGNTIYF. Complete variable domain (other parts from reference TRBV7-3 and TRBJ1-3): GAGVSQTPSNKVTEKGKYVELRCDPISGHTALYWYRQSLGQGPEFLIYFQGTGAADDSGLPNDRFFAVRPEGSVSTLKIQRTERGDSAVYLCASSLQGSGNTIYFGEGSWLTVV.

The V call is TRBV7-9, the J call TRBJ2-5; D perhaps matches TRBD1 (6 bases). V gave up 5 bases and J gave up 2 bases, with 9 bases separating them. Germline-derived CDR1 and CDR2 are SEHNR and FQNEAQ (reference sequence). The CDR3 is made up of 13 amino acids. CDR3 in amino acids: CASSRTVQETQYF. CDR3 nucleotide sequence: TGTGCCAGCAGCAGGACAGTACAAGAGACCCAGTACTTC.